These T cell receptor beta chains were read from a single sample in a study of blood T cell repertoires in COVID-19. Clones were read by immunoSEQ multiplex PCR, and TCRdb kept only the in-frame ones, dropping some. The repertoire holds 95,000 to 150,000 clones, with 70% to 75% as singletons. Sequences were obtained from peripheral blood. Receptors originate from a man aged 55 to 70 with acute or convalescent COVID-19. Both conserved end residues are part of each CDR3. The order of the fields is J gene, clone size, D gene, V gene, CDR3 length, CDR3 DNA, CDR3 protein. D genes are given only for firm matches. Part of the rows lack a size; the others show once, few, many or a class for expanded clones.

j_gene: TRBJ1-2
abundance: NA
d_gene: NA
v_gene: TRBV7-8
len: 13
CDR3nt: TGTGCCAGCAGCTTAGGCCAGGGCTATGGCTACACCTTC
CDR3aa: CASSLGQGYGYTF

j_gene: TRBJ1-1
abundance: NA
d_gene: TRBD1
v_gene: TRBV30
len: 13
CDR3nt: TGTGCCTGGTGGCGGCAGGGGGGATATGAAGCTTTCTTT
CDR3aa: CAWWRQGGYEAFF

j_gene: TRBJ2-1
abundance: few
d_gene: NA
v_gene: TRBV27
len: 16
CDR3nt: TGTGCCAGCAGACTACTACAGGGATCCTCCTACAATGAGCAGTTCTTC
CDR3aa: CASRLLQGSSYNEQFF

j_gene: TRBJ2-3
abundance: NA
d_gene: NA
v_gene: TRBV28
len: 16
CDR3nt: TGTGCCAGCAGTTCCGGACGGGGGGCGAGCACAGATACGCAGTATTTT
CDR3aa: CASSSGRGASTDTQYF

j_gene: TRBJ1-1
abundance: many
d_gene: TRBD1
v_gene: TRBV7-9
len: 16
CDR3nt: TGTGCCAGCACCACTGACAGGGGCCCCTTAGGCACTGAAGCTTTCTTT
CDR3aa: CASTTDRGPLGTEAFF

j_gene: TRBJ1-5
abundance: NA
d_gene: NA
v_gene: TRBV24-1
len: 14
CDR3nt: TGTGCCACCAGTGTACAGGGAGGCAATCAGCCCCAGCATTTT
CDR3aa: CATSVQGGNQPQHF

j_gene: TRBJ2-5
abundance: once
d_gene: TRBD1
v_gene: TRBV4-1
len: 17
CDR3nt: TGCGCCAGCAGCCAGCCTCCGGGACAGGGGTCTGCGGAGACCCAGTACTTC
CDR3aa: CASSQPPGQGSAETQYF

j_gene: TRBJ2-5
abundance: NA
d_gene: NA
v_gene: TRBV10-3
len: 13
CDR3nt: TGTGCCATCAGTGATGGAGTCCAAGAGACCCAGTACTTC
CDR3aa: CAISDGVQETQYF

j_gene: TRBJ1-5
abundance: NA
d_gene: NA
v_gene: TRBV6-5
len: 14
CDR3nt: TGTGCCAGCATTTTCGACACTAGCAATCAGCCCCAGCATTTT
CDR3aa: CASIFDTSNQPQHF

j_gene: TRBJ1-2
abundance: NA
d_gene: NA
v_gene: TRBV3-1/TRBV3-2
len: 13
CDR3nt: TGTGCCAGCAGCCGAACAGCTACTAGTGGCTACACCTTC
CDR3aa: CASSRTATSGYTF

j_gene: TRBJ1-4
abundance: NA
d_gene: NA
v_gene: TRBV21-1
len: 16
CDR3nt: TGTGCCAGCAGCACCCGCAGGGGCCCAACTAATGAAAAACTGTTTTTT
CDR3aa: CASSTRRGPTNEKLFF

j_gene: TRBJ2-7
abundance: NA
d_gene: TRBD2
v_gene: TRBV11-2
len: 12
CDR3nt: TGTGCCAGCAGCTGGACTAGATACGAGCAGTACTTC
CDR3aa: CASSWTRYEQYF

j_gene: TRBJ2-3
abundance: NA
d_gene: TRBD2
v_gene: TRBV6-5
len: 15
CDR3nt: TGTGCCTCCGGGGTGCTAGCGGGGTCGTCAGATACGCAGTATTTT
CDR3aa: CASGVLAGSSDTQYF

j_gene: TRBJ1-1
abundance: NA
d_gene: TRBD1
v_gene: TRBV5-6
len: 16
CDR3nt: TGTGCCAGCAGCTTGGCCGGGGCAGGGGGCCGGGATGAAGCTTTCTTT
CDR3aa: CASSLAGAGGRDEAFF

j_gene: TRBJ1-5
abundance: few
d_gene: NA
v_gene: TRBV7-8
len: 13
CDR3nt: TGTGCCAGCAGCCTACTCCGGTTGCAGCCCCAGCATTTT
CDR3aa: CASSLLRLQPQHF

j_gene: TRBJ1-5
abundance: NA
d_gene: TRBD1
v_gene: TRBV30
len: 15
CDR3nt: TGTGCCTGGAGCAGAACAGGGGTCCGCAATCAGCCCCAGCATTTT
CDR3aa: CAWSRTGVRNQPQHF

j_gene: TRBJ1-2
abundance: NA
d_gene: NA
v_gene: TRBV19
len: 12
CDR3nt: TGTGCCAGTAGAGTGGCAGTCTATGGCTACACCTTC
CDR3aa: CASRVAVYGYTF

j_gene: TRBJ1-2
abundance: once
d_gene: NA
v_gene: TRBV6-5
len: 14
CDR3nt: TGTGCCAGCAAAGCCAACGGGGGACCTTATGGCTACACCTTC
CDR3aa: CASKANGGPYGYTF

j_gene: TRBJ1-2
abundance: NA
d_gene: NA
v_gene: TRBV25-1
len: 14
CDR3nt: TGTGCCAGCAGTGAAAGGGCGGAGGTAAAGAACTACACCTTC
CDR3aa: CASSERAEVKNYTF

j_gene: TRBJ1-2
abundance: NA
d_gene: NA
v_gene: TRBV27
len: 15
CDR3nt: TGTGCCAGCAGTTCCCGTTGGGGGGCTAACTATGGCTACACCTTC
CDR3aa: CASSSRWGANYGYTF

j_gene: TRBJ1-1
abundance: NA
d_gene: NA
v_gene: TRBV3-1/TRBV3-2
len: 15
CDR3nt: TGTGCCAGCAGCCCGTCGGGGGGATTGGGCACTGAAGCTTTCTTT
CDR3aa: CASSPSGGLGTEAFF

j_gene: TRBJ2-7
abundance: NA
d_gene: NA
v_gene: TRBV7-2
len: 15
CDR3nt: TGTGCCAGCAGACGACAGACCGGGACTGGCTACGAGCAGTACTTC
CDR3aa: CASRRQTGTGYEQYF

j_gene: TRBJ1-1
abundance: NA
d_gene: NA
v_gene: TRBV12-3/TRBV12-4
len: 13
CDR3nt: TGTGCCAGCAACCTAGAGGCTAACACTGAAGCTTTCTTT
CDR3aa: CASNLEANTEAFF

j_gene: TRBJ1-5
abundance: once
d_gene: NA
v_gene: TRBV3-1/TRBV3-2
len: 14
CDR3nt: TGTGCCAGCAGCCAGCAGGGGACCAATCAGCCCCAGCATTTT
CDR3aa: CASSQQGTNQPQHF

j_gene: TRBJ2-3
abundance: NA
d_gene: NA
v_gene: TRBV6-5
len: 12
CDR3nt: TGTGCCAGCAAGGGTCTGTCGGGAATCGGGTATTTT
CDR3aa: CASKGLSGIGYF

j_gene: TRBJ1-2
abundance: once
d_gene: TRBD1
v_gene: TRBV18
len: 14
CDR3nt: TGTGCCAGCTCATCAGGGGGCGGTGACTATGGCTACACCTTC
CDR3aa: CASSSGGGDYGYTF

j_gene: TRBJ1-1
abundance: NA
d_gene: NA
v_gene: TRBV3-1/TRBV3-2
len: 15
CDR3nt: TGTGCCAGCAGCCCGCGGGCCGCCTATGGGACTGAAGCTTTCTTT
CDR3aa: CASSPRAAYGTEAFF

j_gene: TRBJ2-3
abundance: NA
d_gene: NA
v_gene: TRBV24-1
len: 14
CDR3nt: TGTGCCACTCAGGGGAGTTGGAGCACAGATACGCAGTATTTT
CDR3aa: CATQGSWSTDTQYF

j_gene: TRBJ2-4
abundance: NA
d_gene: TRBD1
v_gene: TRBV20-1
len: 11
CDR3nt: TGCAGTGCTGACAGGGGGACCATTCAGTACTTC
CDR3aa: CSADRGTIQYF

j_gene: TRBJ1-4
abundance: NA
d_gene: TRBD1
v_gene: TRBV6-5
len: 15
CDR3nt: TGTGCCAGCAGTACCATCGGACAGGGGGCAGGGGGACTGTTTTTT
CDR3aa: CASSTIGQGAGGLFF

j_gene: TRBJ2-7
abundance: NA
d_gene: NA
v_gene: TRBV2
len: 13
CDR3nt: TGTGCCAGCAGTGGAGGTAGGGGCTACGAGCAGTACTTC
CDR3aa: CASSGGRGYEQYF

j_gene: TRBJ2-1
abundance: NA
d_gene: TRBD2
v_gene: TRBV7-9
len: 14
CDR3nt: TGTGCCAGCAGCCAGGGACTAGCGGGGGATGAGCAGTTCTTC
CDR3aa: CASSQGLAGDEQFF

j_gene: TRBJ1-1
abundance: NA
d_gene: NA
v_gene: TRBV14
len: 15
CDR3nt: TGTGCCAGCAGCCAACACAGCACAGGAAACACTGAAGCTTTCTTT
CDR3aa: CASSQHSTGNTEAFF

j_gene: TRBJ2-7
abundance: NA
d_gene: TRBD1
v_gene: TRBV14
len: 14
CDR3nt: TGTGCCAGCAGCCAAGGCAGGGGGCCCTACGAGCAGTACTTC
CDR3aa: CASSQGRGPYEQYF

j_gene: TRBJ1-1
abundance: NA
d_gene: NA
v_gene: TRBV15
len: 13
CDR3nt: TGTGCCACCAGCCTCGGAGGGAGCACTGAAGCTTTCTTT
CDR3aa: CATSLGGSTEAFF

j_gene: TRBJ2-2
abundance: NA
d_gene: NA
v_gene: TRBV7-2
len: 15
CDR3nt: TGTGCCAGCAGCTTCTCGGCGGTCAATCACGGGGAGCTGTTTTTT
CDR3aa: CASSFSAVNHGELFF

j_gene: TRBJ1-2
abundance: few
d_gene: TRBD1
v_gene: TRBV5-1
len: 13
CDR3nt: TGCGCCAGCAGCTTGGGGACAGGCAGGGGCTACACCTTC
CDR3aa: CASSLGTGRGYTF

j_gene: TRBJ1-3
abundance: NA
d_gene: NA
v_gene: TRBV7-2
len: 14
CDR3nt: TGTGCCAGCATGGGGGGGCAGTCAGGAAACACCATATATTTT
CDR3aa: CASMGGQSGNTIYF

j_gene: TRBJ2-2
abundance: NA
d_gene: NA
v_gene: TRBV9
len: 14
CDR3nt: TGTGCCAGCAGCTTCACAGGGAGTGGCGGGGAGCTGTTTTTT
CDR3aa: CASSFTGSGGELFF

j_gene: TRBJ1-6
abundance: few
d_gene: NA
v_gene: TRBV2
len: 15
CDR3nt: TGTGCCAGCGGGGCAGGGCGCTCCTATAATTCACCCCTCCACTTT
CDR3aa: CASGAGRSYNSPLHF

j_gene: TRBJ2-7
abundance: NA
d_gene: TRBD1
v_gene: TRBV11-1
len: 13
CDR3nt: TGTGCCAGCAGCTTGCGACAGGGTTACGAGCAGTACTTC
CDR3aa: CASSLRQGYEQYF

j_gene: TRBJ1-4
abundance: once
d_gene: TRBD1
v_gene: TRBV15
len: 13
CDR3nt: TGTGCCACAGGAGACAGGGTGGCTGAAAAACTGTTTTTT
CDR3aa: CATGDRVAEKLFF

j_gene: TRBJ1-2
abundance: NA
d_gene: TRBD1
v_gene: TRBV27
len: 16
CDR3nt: TGTGCCAGCAGTCCGTTGGGGACAGCTACAGCGGGTGGCTACACCTTC
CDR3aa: CASSPLGTATAGGYTF

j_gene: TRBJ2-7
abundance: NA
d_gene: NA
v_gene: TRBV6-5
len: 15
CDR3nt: TGTGCCAGCACCCAAGGGGCTTCCTCTATCTACGAGCAGTACTTC
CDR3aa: CASTQGASSIYEQYF

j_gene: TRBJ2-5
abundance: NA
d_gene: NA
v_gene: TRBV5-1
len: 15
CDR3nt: TGCGCCAGCAGCATAGGGGGTTCGGCCCAAGAGACCCAGTACTTC
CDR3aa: CASSIGGSAQETQYF

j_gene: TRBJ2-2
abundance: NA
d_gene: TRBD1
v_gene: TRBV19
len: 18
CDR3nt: TGTGCCAGTAGTATAGATCTTGGGGGACAGGGTTATCACCGGGAGCTGTTTTTT
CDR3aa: CASSIDLGGQGYHRELFF

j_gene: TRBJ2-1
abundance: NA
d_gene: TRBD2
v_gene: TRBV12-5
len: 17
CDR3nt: TGTGCTAGTGGTTCGCGGACTAGCGGATACGCCTACAATGAGCAGTTCTTC
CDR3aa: CASGSRTSGYAYNEQFF

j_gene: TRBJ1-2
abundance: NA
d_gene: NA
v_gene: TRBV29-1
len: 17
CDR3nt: TGCAGCGTTGGCCGGACGTCTGTACGCAGGGTTGACTATGGCTACACCTTC
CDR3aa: CSVGRTSVRRVDYGYTF

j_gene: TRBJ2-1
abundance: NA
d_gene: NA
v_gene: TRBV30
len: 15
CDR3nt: TGTGCCTGGAGTGCGTCACCCCGGACAGTTGGTGAGCAGTTCTTC
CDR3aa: CAWSASPRTVGEQFF

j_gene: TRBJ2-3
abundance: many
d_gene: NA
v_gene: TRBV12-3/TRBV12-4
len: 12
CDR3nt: TGTGCCAGCAGTTCAGGCACAGATACGCAGTATTTT
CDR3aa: CASSSGTDTQYF

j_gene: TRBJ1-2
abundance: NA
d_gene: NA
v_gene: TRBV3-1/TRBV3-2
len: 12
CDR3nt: TGTGCCAGCAGCCCCTCAGACAGTGGCTACACCTTC
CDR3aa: CASSPSDSGYTF

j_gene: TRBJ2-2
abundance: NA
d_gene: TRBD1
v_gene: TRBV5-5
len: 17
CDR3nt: TGTGCCAGCAGTGCACCCGGGGGGACAGGGCCTCCCGGGGAGCTGTTTTTT
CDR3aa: CASSAPGGTGPPGELFF

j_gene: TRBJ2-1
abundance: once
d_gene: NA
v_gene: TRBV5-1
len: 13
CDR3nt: TGCGCCAGCAGCACAGGTTGGGGGGATGAGCAGTTCTTC
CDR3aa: CASSTGWGDEQFF

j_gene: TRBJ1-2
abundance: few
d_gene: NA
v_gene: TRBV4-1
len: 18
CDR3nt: TGCGCCAGCAGCCAACCTCCCGCAACGAAGGACTTCATCTATGGCTACACCTTC
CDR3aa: CASSQPPATKDFIYGYTF